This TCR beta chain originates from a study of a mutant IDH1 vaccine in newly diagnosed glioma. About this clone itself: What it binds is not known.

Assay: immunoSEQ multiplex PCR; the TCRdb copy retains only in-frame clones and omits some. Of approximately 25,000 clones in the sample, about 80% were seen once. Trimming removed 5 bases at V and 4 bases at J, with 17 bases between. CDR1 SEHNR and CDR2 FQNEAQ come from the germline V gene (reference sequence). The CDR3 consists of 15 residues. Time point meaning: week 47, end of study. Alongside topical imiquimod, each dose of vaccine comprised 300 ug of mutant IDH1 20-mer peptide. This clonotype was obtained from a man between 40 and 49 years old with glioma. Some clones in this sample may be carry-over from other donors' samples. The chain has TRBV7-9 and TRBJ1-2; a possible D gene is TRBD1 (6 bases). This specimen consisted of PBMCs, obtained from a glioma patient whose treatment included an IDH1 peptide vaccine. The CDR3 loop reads CASSPTGEASYGYTF. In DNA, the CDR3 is TGTGCCAGCAGCCCGACAGGTGAGGCTAGCTATGGCTACACCTTC.